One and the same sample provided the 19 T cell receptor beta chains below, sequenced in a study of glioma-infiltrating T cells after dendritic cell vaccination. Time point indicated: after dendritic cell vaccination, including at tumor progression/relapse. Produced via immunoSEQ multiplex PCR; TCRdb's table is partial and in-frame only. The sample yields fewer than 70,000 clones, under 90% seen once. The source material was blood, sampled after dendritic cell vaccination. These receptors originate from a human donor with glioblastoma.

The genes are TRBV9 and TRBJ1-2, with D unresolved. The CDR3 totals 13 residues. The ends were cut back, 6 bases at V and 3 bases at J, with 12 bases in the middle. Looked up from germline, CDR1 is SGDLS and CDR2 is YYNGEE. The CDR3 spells CASNPGADYGYTF. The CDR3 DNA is TGTGCCAGCAACCCGGGAGCAGACTATGGCTACACCTTC. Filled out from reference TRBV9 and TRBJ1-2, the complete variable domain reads DSGVTQTPKHLITATGQRVTLRCSPRSGDLSVYWYQQSLDQGLQFLIQYYNGEERAKGNILERFSAQQFPDLHSELNLSSLELGDSALYFCASNPGADYGYTFGSGTRLTVV.

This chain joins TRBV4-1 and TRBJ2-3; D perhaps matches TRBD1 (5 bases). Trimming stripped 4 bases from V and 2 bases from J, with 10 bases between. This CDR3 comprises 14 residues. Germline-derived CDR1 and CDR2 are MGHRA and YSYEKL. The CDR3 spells CASSRIGVTDTQYF. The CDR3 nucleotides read TGCGCCAGCAGCCGAATAGGGGTCACAGATACGCAGTATTTT.

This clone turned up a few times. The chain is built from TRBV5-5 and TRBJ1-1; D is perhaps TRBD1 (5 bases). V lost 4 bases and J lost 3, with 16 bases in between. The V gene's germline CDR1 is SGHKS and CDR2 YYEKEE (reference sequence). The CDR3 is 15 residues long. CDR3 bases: TGTGCCAGCAGCATGGGCGGAGGGGCGGACACTGAAGCTTTCTTT. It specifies CASSMGGGADTEAFF.

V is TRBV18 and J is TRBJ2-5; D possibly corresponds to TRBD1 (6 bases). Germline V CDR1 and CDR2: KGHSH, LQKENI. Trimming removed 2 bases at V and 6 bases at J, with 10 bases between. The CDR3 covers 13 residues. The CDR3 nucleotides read TGTGCCAGCTCACCAGACAGGACGCAGACCCAGTACTTC. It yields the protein CASSPDRTQTQYF. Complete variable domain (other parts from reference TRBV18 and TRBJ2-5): NAGVMQNPRHLVRRRGQEARLRCSPMKGHSHVYWYRQLPEEGLKFMVYLQKENIIDESGMPKERFSAEFPKEGPSILRIQQVVRGDSAAYFCASSPDRTQTQYFGPGTRLLVL.

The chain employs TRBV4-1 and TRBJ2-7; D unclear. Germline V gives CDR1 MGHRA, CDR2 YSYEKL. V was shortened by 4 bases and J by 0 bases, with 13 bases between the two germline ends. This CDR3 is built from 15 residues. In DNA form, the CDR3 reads TGCGCCAGCAGCCCCGGGTCGACTTTCTCCTACGAGCAGTACTTC. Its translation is CASSPGSTFSYEQYF.

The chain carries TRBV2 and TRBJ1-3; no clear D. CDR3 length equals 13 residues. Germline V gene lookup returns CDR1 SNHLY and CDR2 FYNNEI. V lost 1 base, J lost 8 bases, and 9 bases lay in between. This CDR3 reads CASSEGVGDTIYF. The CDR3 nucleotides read TGTGCCAGCAGTGAAGGGGTCGGAGACACCATATATTTT.

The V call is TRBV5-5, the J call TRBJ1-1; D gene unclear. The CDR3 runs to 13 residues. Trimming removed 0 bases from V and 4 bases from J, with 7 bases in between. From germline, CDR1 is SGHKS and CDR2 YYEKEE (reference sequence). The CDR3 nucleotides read TGTGCCAGCAGCTTGGACCTACCCACTGAAGCTTTCTTT. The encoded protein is CASSLDLPTEAFF.

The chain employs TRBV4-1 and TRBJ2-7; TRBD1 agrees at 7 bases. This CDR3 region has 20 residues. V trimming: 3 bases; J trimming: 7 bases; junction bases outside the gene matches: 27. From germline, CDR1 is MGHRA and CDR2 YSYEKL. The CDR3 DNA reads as TGCGCCAGCAGCCATGACGCTTGGGACAGTACTCTTCGGGTCTCCTGGGAGCAGTACTTC. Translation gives CASSHDAWDSTLRVSWEQYF.

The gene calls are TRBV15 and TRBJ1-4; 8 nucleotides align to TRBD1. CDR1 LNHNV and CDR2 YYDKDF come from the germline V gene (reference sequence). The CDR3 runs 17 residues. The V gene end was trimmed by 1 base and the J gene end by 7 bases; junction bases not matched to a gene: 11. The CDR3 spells CATSRGPTGGRGEKLFF. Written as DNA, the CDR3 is TGTGCCACCAGCAGAGGGCCTACAGGGGGGAGGGGTGAAAAACTGTTTTTT.

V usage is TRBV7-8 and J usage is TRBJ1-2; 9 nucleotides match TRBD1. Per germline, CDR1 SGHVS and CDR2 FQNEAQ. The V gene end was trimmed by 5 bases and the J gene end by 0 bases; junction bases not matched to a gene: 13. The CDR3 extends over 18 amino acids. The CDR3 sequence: CASSGTPDRGLSNYGYTF. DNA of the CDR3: TGTGCCAGCAGCGGCACCCCGGACAGGGGTTTATCTAACTATGGCTACACCTTC. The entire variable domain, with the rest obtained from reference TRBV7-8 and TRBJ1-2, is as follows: GAGVSQSPRYKVAKRGQDVALRCDPISGHVSLFWYQQALGQGPEFLTYFQNEAQLDKSGLPSDRFFAERPEGSVSTLKIQRTQQEDSAVYLCASSGTPDRGLSNYGYTFGSGTRLTVV.

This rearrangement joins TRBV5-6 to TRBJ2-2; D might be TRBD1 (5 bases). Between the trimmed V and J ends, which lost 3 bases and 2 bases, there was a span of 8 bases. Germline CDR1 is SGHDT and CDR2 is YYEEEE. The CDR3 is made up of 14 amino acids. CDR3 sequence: CASSWGRNTGELFF. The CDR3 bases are TGTGCCAGCAGCTGGGGCCGAAACACCGGGGAGCTGTTTTTT.

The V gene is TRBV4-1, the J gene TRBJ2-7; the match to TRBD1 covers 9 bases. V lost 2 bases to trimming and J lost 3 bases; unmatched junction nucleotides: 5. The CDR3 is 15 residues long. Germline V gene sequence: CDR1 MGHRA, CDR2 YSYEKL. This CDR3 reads CASSQPGQGIYEQYF. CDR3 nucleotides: TGCGCCAGCAGCCAACCGGGACAGGGAATCTACGAGCAGTACTTC.

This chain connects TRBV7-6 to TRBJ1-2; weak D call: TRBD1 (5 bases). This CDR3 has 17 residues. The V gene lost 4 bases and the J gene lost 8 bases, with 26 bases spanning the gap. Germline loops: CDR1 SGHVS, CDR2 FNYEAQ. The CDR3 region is CASSSSPTPGEGYGYTF. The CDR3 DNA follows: TGTGCCAGCAGCTCATCCCCCACTCCGGGGGAAGGATACGGCTACACCTTC.

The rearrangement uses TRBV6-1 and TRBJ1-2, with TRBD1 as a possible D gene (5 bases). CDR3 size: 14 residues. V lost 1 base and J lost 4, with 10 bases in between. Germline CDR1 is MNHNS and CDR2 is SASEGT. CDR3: CASSEGPGGYGYTF. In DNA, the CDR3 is TGTGCCAGCAGTGAAGGTCCGGGGGGCTATGGCTACACCTTC.

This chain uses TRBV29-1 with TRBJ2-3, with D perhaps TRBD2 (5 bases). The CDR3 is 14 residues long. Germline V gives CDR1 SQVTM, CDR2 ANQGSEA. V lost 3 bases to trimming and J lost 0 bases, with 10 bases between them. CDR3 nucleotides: TGCAGCGTTGACGGGGATCCTAGCACAGATACGCAGTATTTT. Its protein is CSVDGDPSTDTQYF.

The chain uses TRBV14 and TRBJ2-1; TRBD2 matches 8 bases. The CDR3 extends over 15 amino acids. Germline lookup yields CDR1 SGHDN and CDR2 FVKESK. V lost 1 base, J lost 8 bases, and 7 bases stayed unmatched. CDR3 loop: CASSQVGLAWDEQFF. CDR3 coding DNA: TGTGCCAGCAGCCAAGTCGGACTAGCTTGGGATGAGCAGTTCTTC.

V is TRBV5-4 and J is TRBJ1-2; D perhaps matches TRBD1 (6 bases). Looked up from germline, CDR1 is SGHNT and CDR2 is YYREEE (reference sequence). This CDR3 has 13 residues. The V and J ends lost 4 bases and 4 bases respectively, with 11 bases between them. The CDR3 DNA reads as TGTGCCAGCAGCCTGGACAGTTCCTATGGCTACACCTTC. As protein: CASSLDSSYGYTF. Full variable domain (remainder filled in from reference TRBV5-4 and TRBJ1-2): ETGVTQSPTHLIKTRGQQVTLRCSSQSGHNTVSWYQQALGQGPQFIFQYYREEENGRGNFPPRFSGLQFPNYSSELNVNALELDDSALYLCASSLDSSYGYTFGSGTRLTVV.

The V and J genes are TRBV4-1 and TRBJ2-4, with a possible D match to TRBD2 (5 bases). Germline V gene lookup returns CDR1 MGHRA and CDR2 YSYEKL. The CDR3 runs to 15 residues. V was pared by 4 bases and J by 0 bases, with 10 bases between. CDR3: CASSLARGAKNIQYF. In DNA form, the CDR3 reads TGCGCCAGCAGCCTCGCCCGGGGAGCCAAAAACATTCAGTACTTC.

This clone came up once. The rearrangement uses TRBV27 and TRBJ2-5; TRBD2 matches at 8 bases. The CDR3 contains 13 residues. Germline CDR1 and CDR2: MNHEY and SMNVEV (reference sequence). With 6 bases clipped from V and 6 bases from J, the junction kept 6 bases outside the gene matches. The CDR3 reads CASRQTSVQTQYF. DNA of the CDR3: TGTGCCAGCAGGCAGACTAGCGTGCAGACCCAGTACTTC.